Shown below are 22 T cell receptor beta chains from a single sample sequenced in a study of T cell responses to AZD1222 COVID-19 vaccine. This table comes from immunoSEQ multiplex PCR, and its TCRdb copy is limited to in-frame clones, with some not included. Altogether more than 95,000 clones are present, around 89% being singletons, with the ten largest covering 6.5% to 8%. Sequences were derived from peripheral blood, sampled on day 0 of AZD1222 vaccination. All receptors derive from an adult in good health.

V is TRBV7-2 and J is TRBJ1-5; D gene ambiguous. Germline V gene data show CDR1 as SGHTA and CDR2 as FQGNSA. CDR3 size: 14 residues. V lost 5 bases, J lost 7 bases, and 15 bases lay in between. The CDR3 region has the DNA TGTGCCAGCAGCATAAAGACACCGGGGCAGCCCCAGCATTTT. It translates to CASSIKTPGQPQHF.

Here the CDR3 reads CASSPEPDRKLFF. Written as DNA, the CDR3 is TGTGCCAGCAGTCCGGAACCTGACCGAAAACTGTTTTTT. The chain employs TRBV14 and TRBJ1-4; no clear D. Trimming took 6 bases from V and 10 from J, leaving 15 bases between them. The CDR3 consists of 13 residues. Germline V gives CDR1 SGHDN, CDR2 FVKESK.

The chain links TRBV5-1 to TRBJ2-7; 10 bases line up with TRBD1. The CDR3 loop spans 15 amino acids. Trimming took 1 base from V and 1 from J; bases not matched to a gene: 2. The germline V gene encodes CDR1 SGHRS and CDR2 YFSETQ. The CDR3 reads CASSLRDRGSYEQYF. The DNA of the CDR3 is TGCGCCAGCAGCTTGCGGGACAGGGGATCCTACGAGCAGTACTTC. Combining the CDR3 with reference TRBV5-1 and TRBJ2-7 gives the whole variable domain KAGVTQTPRYLIKTRGQQVTLSCSPISGHRSVSWYQQTPGQGLQFLFEYFSETQRNKGNFPGRFSGRQFSNSRSEMNVSTLELGDSALYLCASSLRDRGSYEQYFGPGTRLTVT.

The J gene is TRBJ2-5, the V gene TRBV7-3; possibly TRBD1 for D (5 bases). Per germline, CDR1 SGHTA and CDR2 FQGTGA. Deletions cut 1 base from V and 5 bases from J, with 8 bases between. The CDR3 is 13 residues long. The DNA of the CDR3 is TGTGCCAGCAGCTTAAAAGGGGTCGAGACCCAGTACTTC. As protein: CASSLKGVETQYF.

The chain employs TRBV5-6 and TRBJ1-4, with 7 bases identical to TRBD1. The CDR3 spans 18 residues. Germline CDR1 is SGHDT and CDR2 is YYEEEE. V shed 0 bases, J shed 0 bases, and the junction held 8 bases outside the gene matches. CDR3: CASSLAYRGTPTNEKLFF. For the CDR3, the DNA is TGTGCCAGCAGCTTGGCTTACAGGGGAACCCCAACTAATGAAAAACTGTTTTTT.

This chain uses TRBV18 with TRBJ1-2; D unclear. The CDR3 sequence is 12 residues long. From germline, CDR1 is KGHSH and CDR2 LQKENI. Deletions cut 3 bases from V and 8 bases from J, with 10 bases between. The CDR3 bases are TGTGCCAGCTCACCGAGATTAGAAGGCTACACCTTC. It encodes CASSPRLEGYTF.

The chain has TRBV27 and TRBJ1-6; TRBD1 matches 7 bases. The CDR3 has 16 amino acids. Germline loops: CDR1 MNHEY, CDR2 SMNVEV (reference sequence). J gave up 7 bases and V 1 base, and 7 bases lay outside the gene matches. CDR3 DNA sequence: TGTGCCAGCAGTTTATATGGGGACAGTGCCAATTCACCCCTCCACTTT. As protein: CASSLYGDSANSPLHF.

The rearrangement joins TRBV18 to TRBJ1-5; possibly TRBD1 for D (5 bases). The CDR3 runs 16 residues. Germline CDR1 and CDR2: KGHSH and LQKENI. Trimming removed 0 bases from V and 0 bases from J, with 9 bases in between. CDR3 sequence: CASSPPGVNSNQPQHF. The CDR3 nucleotides read TGTGCCAGCTCACCACCGGGGGTCAATAGCAATCAGCCCCAGCATTTT.

The gene calls are TRBV5-6 and TRBJ1-4; D unclear. V was clipped by 5 bases and J by 4 bases, with 12 bases between them. The CDR3 extends over 14 amino acids. Germline V lookup: CDR1 SGHDT, CDR2 YYEEEE. The CDR3 DNA follows: TGTGCCAGCAGGTCGACTGCCAATAATGAAAAACTGTTTTTT. Amino acid sequence: CASRSTANNEKLFF. Variable domain in full (rest from reference TRBV5-6 and TRBJ1-4): DAGVTQSPTHLIKTRGQQVTLRCSPKSGHDTVSWYQQALGQGPQFIFQYYEEEERQRGNFPDRFSGHQFPNYSSELNVNALLLGDSALYLCASRSTANNEKLFFGSGTQLSVL.

The chain employs TRBV29-1 and TRBJ1-2; 7 bases fit TRBD1. The CDR3 is 14 amino acids. Germline values: CDR1 SQVTM, CDR2 ANQGSEA. J gave up 8 bases and V 2 bases, and 11 bases lay outside the gene matches. The CDR3 spells CSVEHRGPEGGYTF. The CDR3 region has the DNA TGCAGCGTTGAACACAGGGGCCCTGAGGGGGGCTACACCTTC.

The chain links TRBV6-5 to TRBJ2-1, with 7 positions matching TRBD1. Germline CDR1 MNHEY, CDR2 SVGAGI. V lost 4 bases and J lost 1; bases outside the gene matches: 4. CDR3 length equals 15 residues. The CDR3 reads CASSSGTASYNEQFF. CDR3 nucleotide sequence: TGTGCCAGCAGTTCCGGGACAGCGTCCTACAATGAGCAGTTCTTC.

This clone was counted a few times. The genes are TRBV28 and TRBJ2-7, with D maybe TRBD2 (5 bases). This CDR3 spans 16 amino acids. V lost 10 bases and J 1 base, leaving 23 bases between the germline ends. Germline V CDR1 and CDR2: MDHEN, SYDVKM. The CDR3 coding sequence is TGTGCCATCCACAACCCTAGATCGGGAAGGTCCTACGAGCAGTACTTC. Amino acid sequence: CAIHNPRSGRSYEQYF.

This clone was observed a few times. V usage is TRBV4-3 and J usage is TRBJ2-7, with 10 nucleotides matching TRBD1. There are 17 residues in the CDR3. Germline assignment: CDR1 LGHNA and CDR2 YSLEER. Germline trimming cut 0 bases from V and 2 bases from J; bases unmatched to any gene: 7. This CDR3 is CASSQDPGQGVPYEQYF. The CDR3 DNA follows: TGCGCCAGCAGCCAAGATCCTGGACAGGGGGTCCCCTACGAGCAGTACTTC.

V is TRBV29-1 and J is TRBJ2-7, with 11 positions matching TRBD1. After removal of 4 bases from V and 4 bases from J, the junction contained 6 bases not matched to a gene. Germline V gene data show CDR1 as SQVTM and CDR2 as ANQGSEA. The CDR3 contains 14 residues. The CDR3 region is CSVVSGTGGYEQYF. For the CDR3, the DNA is TGCAGCGTTGTTAGCGGGACAGGGGGTTACGAGCAGTACTTC.

The chain uses TRBV7-9 and TRBJ2-3; no reliable D call. The CDR3 consists of 14 residues. Per germline, CDR1 SEHNR and CDR2 FQNEAQ (reference sequence). V was pared by 6 bases and J by 5 bases, with 15 bases between. The CDR3 DNA is TGTGCCAGCAGGAAGTCGGATTCTGGAGATACGCAGTATTTT. As protein: CASRKSDSGDTQYF.

CDR3 loop: CASSLVGGATGELFF. The CDR3 DNA is TGTGCCAGCAGCTTAGTCGGGGGGGCCACCGGGGAGCTGTTTTTT. The chain carries TRBV7-8 and TRBJ2-2; 8 bases line up with TRBD2. Germline V CDR1 and CDR2: SGHVS, FQNEAQ. The V segment lost 1 base and the J segment 4 bases; nucleotides outside the gene matches: 2. The CDR3 spans 15 residues.

For the CDR3, the DNA is TGTGCCAGCAGCCTGACTAGGGTCTCAGCGGATACGCAGTATTTT. This codes for CASSLTRVSADTQYF. J is TRBJ2-3 and V is TRBV7-2, with TRBD2 as a possible D gene (6 bases). CDR3 length: 15 amino acids. The V gene's germline CDR1 is SGHTA and CDR2 FQGNSA. V was cut by 5 bases and J by 6 bases, with 18 bases left in between.

CDR3 DNA sequence: TGTGCCAGCAGCCAAGATTGGACATTTAGCAATCAGCCCCAGCATTTT. Its protein is CASSQDWTFSNQPQHF. This rearrangement joins TRBV4-2 to TRBJ1-5, with D tentatively TRBD1 (5 bases). Trimming cost V 0 bases and J 0 bases, with 9 bases left between them. Germline V gene lookup returns CDR1 LGHNA and CDR2 YNFKEQ. This CDR3 contains 16 residues.

This chain links TRBV9 with TRBJ2-1; no clear D gene. The germline V and J ends were trimmed by 0 bases and 4 bases, with 11 bases remaining between them. CDR3 length: 15 residues. CDR1 SGDLS and CDR2 YYNGEE come from the germline V gene. The CDR3 nucleotides read TGTGCCAGCAGCGTAGGCGCGGAAATTTACAATGAGCAGTTCTTC. This sequence encodes CASSVGAEIYNEQFF. The variable domain in full, with the rest retrieved from reference TRBV9 and TRBJ2-1, is DSGVTQTPKHLITATGQRVTLRCSPRSGDLSVYWYQQSLDQGLQFLIQYYNGEERAKGNILERFSAQQFPDLHSELNLSSLELGDSALYFCASSVGAEIYNEQFFGPGTRLTVL.

The genes are TRBV7-9 and TRBJ2-2, with D maybe TRBD2 (6 bases). The CDR3 covers 15 residues. Trimming stripped 0 bases from V and 3 bases from J, with 8 bases between. Germline V gene sequence: CDR1 SEHNR, CDR2 FQNEAQ (reference sequence). This CDR3 is CASSLAVADTGELFF. The CDR3, as DNA: TGTGCCAGCAGCTTAGCGGTAGCGGACACCGGGGAGCTGTTTTTT.

This clone occurred once. The chain is built from TRBV9 and TRBJ1-4, with a weak D call TRBD1 (6 bases). The V and J ends lost 0 bases and 6 bases respectively, with 12 bases between them. The CDR3 is made up of 15 amino acids. Germline assignment: CDR1 SGDLS and CDR2 YYNGEE. The CDR3 loop is CASSVDPTGDEKLFF. The CDR3 DNA reads TGTGCCAGCAGCGTAGATCCGACAGGAGATGAAAAACTGTTTTTT.

The gene calls are TRBV5-6 and TRBJ2-7; 7 nucleotides agree with TRBD1. The V gene end was trimmed by 2 bases and the J gene end by 7 bases; junction bases not matched to a gene: 3. The germline V gene encodes CDR1 SGHDT and CDR2 YYEEEE. The CDR3 length is 12 residues. The CDR3 DNA reads as TGTGCCAGCAGCTTCGACAGGGAGGAGCAGTACTTC. Its translation: CASSFDREEQYF.